This T cell receptor (beta chain) derives from a study of neoadjuvant nivolumab and ipilimumab in lung cancer. Study results and limitations: Only a single major-pathologic-response sample was available for clonality analysis. A small number of samples were TCR sequenced. Resected-tumor TCR richness correlated positively with pretherapy blood richness.

Profiled with immunoSEQ multiplex PCR; TCRdb holds only in-frame clones, not every one. The repertoire holds tens of thousands of clones, with 82% as singletons. CDR1 and CDR2 from the germline V gene are SQVTM and ANQGSEA. V lost 6 bases to trimming and J lost 9 bases, with 18 bases between them. The CDR3 is 13 residues long. Concerning this clone: The target antigen is unknown.

The V call is TRBV29-1, the J call TRBJ2-1; perhaps TRBD2 as D (5 bases). The receptor's source is an adult with non-small cell lung cancer. The sequences come from peripheral blood, collected before neoadjuvant nivolumab, alone or with ipilimumab. The DNA for the CDR3 is TGCAGCGTCTGCGTTATCCGGGGTAGTGAGCAGTTCTTC. Its protein is CSVCVIRGSEQFF.